This TCR beta chain was profiled in a study of T cells in Graves' hyperthyroidism and ophthalmopathy. Study findings and constraints: The model forecast ophthalmopathy, anticipating it by a median approximately 6.2 months before onset.

RNA transcripts yielded amplified TCR beta CDR3 regions. The HTBI primer set drove a first-round RT-PCR of the TCR CDR3. TCRdb recomputed calls from the multiplex PCR reads with MiXCR, one row per CDR3 protein. The sample yields hundreds of thousands of distinct CDR3 sequences, 35% to 55% seen once. Germline CDR1 reads ENHRY; CDR2 reads SYGVKD. The CDR3 contains 13 residues. Trimming left V 0 bases short and J 6 bases short, with 7 bases between. In patients aged 18 to 65, hyperthyroidism was newly diagnosed, with duration under 2 months. A patient was excluded if there was uncontrolled infection, other autoimmune disease, pregnancy or lactation. Points on this clonotype: Antigen unknown.

Sequences were obtained from peripheral blood or thyroid tissue (not recorded which). The receptor's source is a woman aged 18-35 years with Graves' hyperthyroidism. The chain recombines TRBV10-3 with TRBJ2-3; D remains ambiguous. CDR3 coding DNA: TGTGCCATCAGTGAGTCGGAAGCCGATACGCAGTATTTT. Residues: CAISESEADTQYF.